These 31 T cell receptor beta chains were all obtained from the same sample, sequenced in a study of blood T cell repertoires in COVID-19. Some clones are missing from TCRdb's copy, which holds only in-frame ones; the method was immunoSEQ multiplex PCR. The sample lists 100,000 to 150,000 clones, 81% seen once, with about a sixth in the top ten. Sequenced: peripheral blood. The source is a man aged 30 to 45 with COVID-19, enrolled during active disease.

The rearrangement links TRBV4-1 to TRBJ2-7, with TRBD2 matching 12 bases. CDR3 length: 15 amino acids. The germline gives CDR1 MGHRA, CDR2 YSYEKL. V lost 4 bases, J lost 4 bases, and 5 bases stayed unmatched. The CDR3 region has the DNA TGCGCCAGCAGCCCCCTGACTAGCGGGGGATACGAGCAGTACTTC. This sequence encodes CASSPLTSGGYEQYF.

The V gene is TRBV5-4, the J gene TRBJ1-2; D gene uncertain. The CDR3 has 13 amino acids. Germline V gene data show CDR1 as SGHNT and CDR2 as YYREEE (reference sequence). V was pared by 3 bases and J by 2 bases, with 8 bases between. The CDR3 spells CASSSDWNYGYTF. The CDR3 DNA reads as TGTGCCAGCAGCTCGGACTGGAACTATGGCTACACCTTC.

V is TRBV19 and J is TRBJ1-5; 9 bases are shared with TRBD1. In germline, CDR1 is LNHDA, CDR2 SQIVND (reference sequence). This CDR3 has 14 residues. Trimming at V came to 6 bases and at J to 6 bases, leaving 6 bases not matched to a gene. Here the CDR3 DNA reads TGTGCCAGTAGAGTGGGACAGGGTTTTCAGCCCCAGCATTTT. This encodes CASRVGQGFQPQHF.

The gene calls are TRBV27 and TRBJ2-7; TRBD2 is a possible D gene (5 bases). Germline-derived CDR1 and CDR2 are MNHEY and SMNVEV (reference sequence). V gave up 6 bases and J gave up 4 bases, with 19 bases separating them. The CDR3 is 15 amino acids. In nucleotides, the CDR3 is TGTGCCAGCAGCGTCTCGAGCGGCCCCGGGTACGAGCAGTACTTC. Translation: CASSVSSGPGYEQYF.

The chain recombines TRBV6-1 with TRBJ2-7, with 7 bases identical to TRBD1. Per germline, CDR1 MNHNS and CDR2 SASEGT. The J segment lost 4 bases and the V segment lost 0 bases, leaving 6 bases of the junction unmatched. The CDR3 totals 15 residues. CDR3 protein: CASSEAPDRVYEQYF. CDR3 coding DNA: TGTGCCAGCAGTGAAGCGCCAGACAGGGTATACGAGCAGTACTTC.

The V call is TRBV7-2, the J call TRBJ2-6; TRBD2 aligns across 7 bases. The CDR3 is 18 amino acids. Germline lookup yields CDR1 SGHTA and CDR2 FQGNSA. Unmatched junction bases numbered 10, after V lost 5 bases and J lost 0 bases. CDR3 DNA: TGTGCCAGCAGCACCTGGGGGGGGTTCGCCTCTGGGGCCAACGTCCTGACTTTC. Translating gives CASSTWGGFASGANVLTF.

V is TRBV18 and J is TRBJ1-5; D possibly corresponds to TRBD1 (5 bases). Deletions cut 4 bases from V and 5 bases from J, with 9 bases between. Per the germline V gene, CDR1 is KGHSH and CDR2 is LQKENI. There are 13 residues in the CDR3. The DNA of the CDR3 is TGTGCCAGCTCACGGGGCAGTGATCAGCCCCAGCATTTT. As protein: CASSRGSDQPQHF.

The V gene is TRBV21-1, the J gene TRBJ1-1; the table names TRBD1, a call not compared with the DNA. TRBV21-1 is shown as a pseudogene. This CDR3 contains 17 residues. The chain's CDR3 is CASSRFWQGGGCTEAFF. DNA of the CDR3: TGTGCCAGCAGCAGGTTTTGGCAGGGGGGAGGTTGCACTGAAGCTTTCTTT.

The CDR3 protein is CASSAEAEAFF. CDR3 DNA sequence: TGTGCCAGCAGCGCTGAGGCTGAAGCTTTCTTT. The chain links TRBV14 to TRBJ1-1; D is unclear. This CDR3 is built from 11 residues. Germline CDR1 and CDR2: SGHDN and FVKESK. Trimming shortened V by 5 bases and J by 6 bases, and 7 bases separated the two germline ends.

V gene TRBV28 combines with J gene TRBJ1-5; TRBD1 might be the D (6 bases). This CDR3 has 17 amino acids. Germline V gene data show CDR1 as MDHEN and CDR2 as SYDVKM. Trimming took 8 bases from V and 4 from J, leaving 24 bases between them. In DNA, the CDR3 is TGTGCCAGCGCTTTAGGGTCCGGGACACACCGAAATCAGCCCCAGCATTTT. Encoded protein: CASALGSGTHRNQPQHF.

The CDR3 spells CASSVGQGVWYEQYF. Written as DNA, the CDR3 is TGTGCCAGCAGCGTAGGACAGGGGGTATGGTACGAGCAGTACTTC. The chain carries TRBV9 and TRBJ2-7, with 9 bases fitting TRBD1. CDR1 SGDLS and CDR2 YYNGEE come from the germline V gene. The CDR3 is 15 residues long. Germline trimming cut 0 bases from V and 4 bases from J; bases unmatched to any gene: 5.

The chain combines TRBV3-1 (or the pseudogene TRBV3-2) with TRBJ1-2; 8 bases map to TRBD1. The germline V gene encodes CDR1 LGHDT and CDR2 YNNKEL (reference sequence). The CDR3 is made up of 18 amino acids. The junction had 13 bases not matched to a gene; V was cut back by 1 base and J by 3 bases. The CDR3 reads CASSQGSLIRGLDYGYTF. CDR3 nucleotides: TGTGCCAGCAGCCAAGGATCGCTGATCAGGGGGCTGGACTATGGCTACACCTTC.

CDR3 DNA: TGTGCCACCAAGGGGGATAGTGGGACTGAAGCTTTCTTT. As protein: CATKGDSGTEAFF. This rearrangement joins TRBV24-1 to TRBJ1-1; the D gene is possibly TRBD1 (6 bases). With 8 bases removed from V and 5 bases from J, the gap between germline ends came to 14 bases. The germline V gene encodes CDR1 KGHDR and CDR2 SFDVKD. The CDR3 runs to 13 residues.

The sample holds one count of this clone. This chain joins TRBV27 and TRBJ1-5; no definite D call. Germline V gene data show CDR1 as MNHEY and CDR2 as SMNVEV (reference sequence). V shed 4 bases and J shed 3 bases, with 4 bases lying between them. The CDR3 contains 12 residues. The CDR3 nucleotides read TGTGCCAGCAGTTCCTACAATCAGCCCCAGCATTTT. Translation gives CASSSYNQPQHF.

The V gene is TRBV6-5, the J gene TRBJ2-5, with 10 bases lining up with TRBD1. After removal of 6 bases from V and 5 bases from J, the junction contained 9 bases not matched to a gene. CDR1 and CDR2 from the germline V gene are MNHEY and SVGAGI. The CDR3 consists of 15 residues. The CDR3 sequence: CASSRQGANGETQYF. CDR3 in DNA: TGTGCCAGCAGCAGACAGGGGGCCAATGGGGAGACCCAGTACTTC.

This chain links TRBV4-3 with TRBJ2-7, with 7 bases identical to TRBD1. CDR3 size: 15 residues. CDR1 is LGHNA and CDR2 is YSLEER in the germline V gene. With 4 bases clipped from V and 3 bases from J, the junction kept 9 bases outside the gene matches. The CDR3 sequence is CASSRIRGGSYEQYF. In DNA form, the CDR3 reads TGCGCCAGCAGCCGAATCAGAGGGGGCAGCTACGAGCAGTACTTC.

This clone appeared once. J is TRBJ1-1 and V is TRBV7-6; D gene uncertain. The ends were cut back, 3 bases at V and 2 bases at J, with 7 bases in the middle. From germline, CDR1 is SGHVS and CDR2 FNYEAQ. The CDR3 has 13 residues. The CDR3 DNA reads TGTGCCAGCAGCTTTTCGAGAAACACTGAAGCTTTCTTT. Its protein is CASSFSRNTEAFF.

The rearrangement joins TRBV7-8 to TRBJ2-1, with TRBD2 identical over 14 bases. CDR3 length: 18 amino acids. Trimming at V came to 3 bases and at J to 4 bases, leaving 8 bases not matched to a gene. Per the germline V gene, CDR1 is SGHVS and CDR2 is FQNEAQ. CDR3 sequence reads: CASSFPSGTSGRYNEQFF. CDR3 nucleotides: TGTGCCAGCAGCTTCCCCTCCGGGACTAGCGGGAGATACAATGAGCAGTTCTTC. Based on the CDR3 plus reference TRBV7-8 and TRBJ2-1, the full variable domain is GAGVSQSPRYKVAKRGQDVALRCDPISGHVSLFWYQQALGQGPEFLTYFQNEAQLDKSGLPSDRFFAERPEGSVSTLKIQRTQQEDSAVYLCASSFPSGTSGRYNEQFFGPGTRLTVL.

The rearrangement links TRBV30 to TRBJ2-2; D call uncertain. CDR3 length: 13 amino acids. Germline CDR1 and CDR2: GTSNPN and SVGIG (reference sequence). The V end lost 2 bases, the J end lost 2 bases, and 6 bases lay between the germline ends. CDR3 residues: CAWSNSNTGELFF. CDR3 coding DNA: TGTGCCTGGAGTAATAGCAACACCGGGGAGCTGTTTTTT.

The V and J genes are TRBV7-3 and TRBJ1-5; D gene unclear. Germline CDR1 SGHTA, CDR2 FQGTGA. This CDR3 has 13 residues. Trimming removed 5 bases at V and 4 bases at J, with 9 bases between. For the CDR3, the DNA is TGTGCCAGCAGCGCAGCGGGAAATCAGCCCCAGCATTTT. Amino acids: CASSAAGNQPQHF.

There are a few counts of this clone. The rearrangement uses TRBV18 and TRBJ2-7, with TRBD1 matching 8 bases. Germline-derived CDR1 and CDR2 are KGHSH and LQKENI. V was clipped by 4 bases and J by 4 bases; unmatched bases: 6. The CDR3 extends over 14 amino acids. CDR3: CASSLGQGWYEQYF. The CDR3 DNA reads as TGTGCCAGCTCACTCGGACAGGGTTGGTACGAGCAGTACTTC.

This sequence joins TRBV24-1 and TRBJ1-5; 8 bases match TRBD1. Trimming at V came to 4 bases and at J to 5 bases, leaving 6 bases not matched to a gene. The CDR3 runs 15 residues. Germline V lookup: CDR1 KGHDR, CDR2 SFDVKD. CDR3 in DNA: TGTGCCACCAGTGACGGACAGGGTGTCTATCAGCCCCAGCATTTT. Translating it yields CATSDGQGVYQPQHF.

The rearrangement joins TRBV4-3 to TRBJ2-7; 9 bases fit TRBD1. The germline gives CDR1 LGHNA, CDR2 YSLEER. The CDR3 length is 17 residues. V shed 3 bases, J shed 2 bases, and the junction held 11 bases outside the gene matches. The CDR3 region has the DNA TGCGCCAGCAGCCATGTTTCATCCGGGGACAGGGCCTACGAGCAGTACTTC. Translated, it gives CASSHVSSGDRAYEQYF.

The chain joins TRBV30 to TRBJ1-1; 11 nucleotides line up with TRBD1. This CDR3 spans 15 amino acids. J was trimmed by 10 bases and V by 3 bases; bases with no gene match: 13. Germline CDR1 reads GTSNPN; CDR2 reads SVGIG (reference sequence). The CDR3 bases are TGTGCCTGGAGCGACCCTCGGACAGGGGGCAGAGGAGCTTTCTTT. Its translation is CAWSDPRTGGRGAFF. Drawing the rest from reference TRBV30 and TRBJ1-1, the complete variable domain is SQTIHQWPATLVQPVGSPLSLECTVEGTSNPNLYWYRQAAGRGLQLLFYSVGIGQISSEVPQNLSASRPQDRQFILSSKKLLLSDSGFYLCAWSDPRTGGRGAFFGQGTRLTVV.

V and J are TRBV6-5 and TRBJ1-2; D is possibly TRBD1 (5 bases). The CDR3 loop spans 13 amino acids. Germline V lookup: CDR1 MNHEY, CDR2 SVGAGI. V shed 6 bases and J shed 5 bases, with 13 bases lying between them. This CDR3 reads CASSPGLSYGYTF. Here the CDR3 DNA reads TGTGCCAGCAGCCCGGGACTGAGTTATGGCTACACCTTC.

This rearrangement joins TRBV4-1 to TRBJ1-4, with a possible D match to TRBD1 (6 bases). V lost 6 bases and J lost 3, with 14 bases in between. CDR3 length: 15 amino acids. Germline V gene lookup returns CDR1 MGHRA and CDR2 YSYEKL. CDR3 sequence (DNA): TGCGCCAGCAGGTCCGAAGGACAGTCTAATGAAAAACTGTTTTTT. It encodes CASRSEGQSNEKLFF.

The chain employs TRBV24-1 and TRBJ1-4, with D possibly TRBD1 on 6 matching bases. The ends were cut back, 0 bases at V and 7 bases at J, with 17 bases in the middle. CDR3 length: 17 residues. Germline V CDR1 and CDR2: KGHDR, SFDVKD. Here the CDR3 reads CATSDLGIPGHREKLFF. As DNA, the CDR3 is TGTGCCACCAGTGATTTGGGAATACCGGGACATCGTGAAAAACTGTTTTTT.

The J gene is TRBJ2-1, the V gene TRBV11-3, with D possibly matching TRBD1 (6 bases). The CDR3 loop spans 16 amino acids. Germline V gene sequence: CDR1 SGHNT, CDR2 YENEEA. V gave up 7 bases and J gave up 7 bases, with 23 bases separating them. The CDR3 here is CASTPPGHPTGNEQFF. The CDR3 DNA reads TGTGCCAGCACACCCCCGGGACACCCAACCGGGAATGAGCAGTTCTTC.

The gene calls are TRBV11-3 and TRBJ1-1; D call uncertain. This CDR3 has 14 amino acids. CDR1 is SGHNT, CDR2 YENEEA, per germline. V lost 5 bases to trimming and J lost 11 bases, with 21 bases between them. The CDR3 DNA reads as TGTGCCAGCAGCCCGGCCGAGAGTGGGAGACGGGCTTTCTTT. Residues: CASSPAESGRRAFF.

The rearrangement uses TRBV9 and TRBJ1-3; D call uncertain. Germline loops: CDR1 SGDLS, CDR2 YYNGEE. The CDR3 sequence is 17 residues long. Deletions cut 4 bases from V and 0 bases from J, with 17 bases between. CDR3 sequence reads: CASSSRPDIHSGNTIYF. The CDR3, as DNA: TGTGCCAGCAGCTCGCGTCCCGATATCCACTCTGGAAACACCATATATTTT.

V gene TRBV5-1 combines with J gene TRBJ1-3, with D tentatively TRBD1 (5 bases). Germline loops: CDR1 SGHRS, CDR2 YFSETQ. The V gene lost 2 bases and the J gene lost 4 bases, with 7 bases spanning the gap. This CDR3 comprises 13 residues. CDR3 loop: CASSLAGGNTIYF. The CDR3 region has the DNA TGCGCCAGCAGCTTAGCAGGGGGAAACACCATATATTTT.